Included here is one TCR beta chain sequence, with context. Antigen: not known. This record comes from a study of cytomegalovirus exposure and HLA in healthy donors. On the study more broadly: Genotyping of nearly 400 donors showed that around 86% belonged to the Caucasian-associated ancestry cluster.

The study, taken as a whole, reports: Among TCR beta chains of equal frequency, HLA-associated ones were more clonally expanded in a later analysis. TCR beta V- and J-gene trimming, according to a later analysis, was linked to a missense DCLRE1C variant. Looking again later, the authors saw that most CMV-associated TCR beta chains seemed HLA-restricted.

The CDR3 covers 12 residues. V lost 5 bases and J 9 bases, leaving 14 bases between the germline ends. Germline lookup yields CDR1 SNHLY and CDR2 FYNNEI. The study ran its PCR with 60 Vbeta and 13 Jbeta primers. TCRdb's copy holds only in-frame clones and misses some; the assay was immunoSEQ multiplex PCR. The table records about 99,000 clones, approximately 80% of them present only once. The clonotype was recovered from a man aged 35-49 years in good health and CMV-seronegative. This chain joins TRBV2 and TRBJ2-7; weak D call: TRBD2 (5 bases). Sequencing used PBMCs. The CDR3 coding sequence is TGTGCCAGCAGTCCCCGAGTGCGGGCGCAGTACTTC. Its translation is CASSPRVRAQYF. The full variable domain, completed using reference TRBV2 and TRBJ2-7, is EPEVTQTPSHQVTQMGQEVILRCVPISNHLYFYWYRQILGQKVEFLVSFYNNEISEKSEIFDDQFSVERPDGSNFTLKIRSTKLEDSAMYFCASSPRVRAQYFGPGTRLTVT.